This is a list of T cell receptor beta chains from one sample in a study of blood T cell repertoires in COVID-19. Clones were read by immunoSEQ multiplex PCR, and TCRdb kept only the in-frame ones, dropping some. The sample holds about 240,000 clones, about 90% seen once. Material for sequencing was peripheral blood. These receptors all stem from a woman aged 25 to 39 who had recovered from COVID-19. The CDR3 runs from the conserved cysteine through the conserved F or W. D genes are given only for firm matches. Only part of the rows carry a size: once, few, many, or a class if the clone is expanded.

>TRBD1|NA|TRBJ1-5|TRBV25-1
TGTGCCAGCAGTGCGGGACAGGGTGGCAATCAGCCCCAGCATTTT
CASSAGQGGNQPQHF
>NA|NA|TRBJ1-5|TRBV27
TGTGCCAGCGGGAGGGGGCAGCCCCAGCATTTT
CASGRGQPQHF
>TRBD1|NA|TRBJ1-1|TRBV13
TGTGCCAGCAGCTCGTACAGGGGGCAGGGTGAAGCTTTCTTT
CASSSYRGQGEAFF
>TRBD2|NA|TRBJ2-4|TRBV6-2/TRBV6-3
TGTGCCAGCAGTTACTCGACTAGCGGAAAAAACATTCAGTACTTC
CASSYSTSGKNIQYF
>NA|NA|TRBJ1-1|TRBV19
TGTGCCAGTAGTCCCTGGGGACACCTGAACACTGAAGCTTTCTTT
CASSPWGHLNTEAFF
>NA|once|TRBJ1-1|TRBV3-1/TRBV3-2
TGTGCCAGCAGCCAAGATTACAGGGCCACTGAAGCTTTCTTT
CASSQDYRATEAFF
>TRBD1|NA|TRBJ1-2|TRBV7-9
TGTGCCAGCAGCTTGGCCGGACAGGACTATGGCTACACCTTC
CASSLAGQDYGYTF
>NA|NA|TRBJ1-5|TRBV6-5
TGTGCCAGCTCATCAGGGTTGAACCAGCCCCAGCATTTT
CASSSGLNQPQHF
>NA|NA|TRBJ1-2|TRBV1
TGCACCAGCAGCTTCCGCGGGGCTAACTATGGCTACACCTTC
CTSSFRGANYGYTF
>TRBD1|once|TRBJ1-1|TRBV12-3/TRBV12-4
TGTGCCAGCAGCCCTGACAGGGTGACTGAAGCTTTCTTT
CASSPDRVTEAFF
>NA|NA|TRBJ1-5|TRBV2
TGTGCCAGCAGTGTCGTGGACAGTAGCAATCAGCCCCAGCATTTT
CASSVVDSSNQPQHF
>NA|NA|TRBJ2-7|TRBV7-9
TGTGCCAGCAGCTCCCCTCAGTCCGAATCCTACGAGCAGTACTTC
CASSSPQSESYEQYF
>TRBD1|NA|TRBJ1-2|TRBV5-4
TGTGCCAGCAGCTTAAAGGGACAGTCCTATGGCTACACCTTC
CASSLKGQSYGYTF
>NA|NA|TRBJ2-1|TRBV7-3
TGTGCCAGCAGCTCCGACCGGGTTCCCTACAATGAGCAGTTCTTC
CASSSDRVPYNEQFF
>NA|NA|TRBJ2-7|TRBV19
TGTGCCAGTAGTATTACCTGGGACATAGGCTACGAGCAGTACTTC
CASSITWDIGYEQYF
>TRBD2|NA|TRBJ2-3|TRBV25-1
TGTGCCAGCAGTGAATCTCCTAGCGGGGGGACGGATACGCAGTATTTT
CASSESPSGGTDTQYF
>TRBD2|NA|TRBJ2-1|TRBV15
TGTGCCACCAGCAGAGCACTAGCGGGGGGTGAGGTGGAGCAGTTCTTC
CATSRALAGGEVEQFF
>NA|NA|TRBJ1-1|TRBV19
TGTGCCAGTAGTAGGGCAGGCCTCCCGAACACTGAAGCTTTCTTT
CASSRAGLPNTEAFF
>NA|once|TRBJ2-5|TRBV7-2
TGTGCCAGCAGCTTAGCGAGGTCAGCGGAGACCCAGTACTTC
CASSLARSAETQYF
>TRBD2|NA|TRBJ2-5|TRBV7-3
TGTGCCAGCAGCTCGGGACTAGCGGGGGCGGAGACCCAGTACTTC
CASSSGLAGAETQYF
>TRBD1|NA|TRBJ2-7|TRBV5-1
TGCGCCAGCAGTGGAAATTCCGGGACAGGCGAGCAGTACTTC
CASSGNSGTGEQYF